This section outlines one T cell receptor beta chain sequence together with its context. Here immunoSEQ multiplex PCR was the method, and the copy in TCRdb shows in-frame clones only, minus some. The sample includes 1,500 to 2,000 clones. Matched peripheral blood accompanied the synovial fluid taken from each patient with active arthritis. These data belong to a study of synovial regulatory T cells in juvenile arthritis. This CDR3 is built from 17 residues. The DNA is unrecorded. Germline V lookup: CDR1 SGDLS, CDR2 YYNGEE. This sequence joins TRBV9 and TRBJ2-2; TCRdb indicates TRBD1, and absent DNA this call remains unverified. This clonotype was sampled from a donor aged 2-30 years with juvenile idiopathic arthritis. Sequencing used Treg cells from the synovium. The CDR3 region is CASSVRQEPLNTGELFF.